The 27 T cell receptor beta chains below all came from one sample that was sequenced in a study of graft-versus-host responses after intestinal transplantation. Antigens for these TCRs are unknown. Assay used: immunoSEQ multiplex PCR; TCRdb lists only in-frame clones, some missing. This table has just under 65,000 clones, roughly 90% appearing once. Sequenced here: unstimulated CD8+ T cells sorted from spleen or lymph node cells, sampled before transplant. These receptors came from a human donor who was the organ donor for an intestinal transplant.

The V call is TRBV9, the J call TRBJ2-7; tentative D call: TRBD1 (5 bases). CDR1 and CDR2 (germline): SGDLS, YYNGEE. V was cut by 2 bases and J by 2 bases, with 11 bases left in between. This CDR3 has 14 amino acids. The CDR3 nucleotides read TGTGCCAGCAGCGTTGACAGACCCCCCTACGAGCAGTACTTC. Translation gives CASSVDRPPYEQYF.

DNA for the CDR3: TGTGCCAGCAGCTTAGCTAGGACAGGCCTCACCTATGGCTACACCTTC. Amino acid sequence: CASSLARTGLTYGYTF. The chain recombines TRBV7-2 with TRBJ1-2; 7 nucleotides line up with TRBD1. The V gene's germline CDR1 is SGHTA and CDR2 FQGNSA. The CDR3 extends over 16 amino acids. J was trimmed by 4 bases and V by 0 bases; bases with no gene match: 8.

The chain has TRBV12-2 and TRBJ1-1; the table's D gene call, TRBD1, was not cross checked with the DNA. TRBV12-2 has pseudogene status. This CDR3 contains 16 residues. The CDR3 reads CASRSMDRGQNTEAFF. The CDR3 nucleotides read TGTGCAAGTCGCTCTATGGACAGGGGGCAGAACACTGAAGCTTTCTTT.

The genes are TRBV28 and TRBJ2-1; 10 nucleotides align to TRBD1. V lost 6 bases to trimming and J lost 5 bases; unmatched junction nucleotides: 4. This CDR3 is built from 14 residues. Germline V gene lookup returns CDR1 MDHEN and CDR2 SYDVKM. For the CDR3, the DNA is TGTGCCAGCAGAGGGACAGGGGTAGACAATGAGCAGTTCTTC. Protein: CASRGTGVDNEQFF.

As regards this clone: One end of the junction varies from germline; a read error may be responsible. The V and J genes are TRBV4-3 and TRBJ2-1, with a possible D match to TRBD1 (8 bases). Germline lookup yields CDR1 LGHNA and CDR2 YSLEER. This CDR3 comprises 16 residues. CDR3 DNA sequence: TGCGCCAGCAGCCAAGAGATGGACAGGGACTACTATGAGCAGTTCTTC. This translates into CASSQEMDRDYYEQFF.

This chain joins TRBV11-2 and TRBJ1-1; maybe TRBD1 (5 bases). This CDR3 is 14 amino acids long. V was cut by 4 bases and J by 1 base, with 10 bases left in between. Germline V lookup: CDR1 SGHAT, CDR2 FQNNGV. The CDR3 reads CASSYWGPNTEAFF. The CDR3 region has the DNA TGTGCCAGCAGCTACTGGGGCCCGAACACTGAAGCTTTCTTT.

CDR3 sequence (DNA): TGTGCCAGCAGTGTTGTAGGGGTCTACGAGCAGTACTTC. It specifies CASSVVGVYEQYF. The chain couples TRBV2 to TRBJ2-7, with D possibly TRBD1 on 5 matching bases. CDR1 and CDR2 from the germline V gene are SNHLY and FYNNEI. V was trimmed by 4 bases and J by 3 bases, leaving 10 bases between them. CDR3 size: 13 residues.

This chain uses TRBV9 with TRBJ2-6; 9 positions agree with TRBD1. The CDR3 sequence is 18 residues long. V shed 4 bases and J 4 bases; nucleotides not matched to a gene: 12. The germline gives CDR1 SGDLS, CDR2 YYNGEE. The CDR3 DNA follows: TGTGCCAGCAGCTCCCCACGGGACAGGGTTACAGGGGCCAACGTCCTGACTTTC. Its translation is CASSSPRDRVTGANVLTF. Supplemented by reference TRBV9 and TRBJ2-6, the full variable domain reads DSGVTQTPKHLITATGQRVTLRCSPRSGDLSVYWYQQSLDQGLQFLIQYYNGEERAKGNILERFSAQQFPDLHSELNLSSLELGDSALYFCASSSPRDRVTGANVLTFGAGSRLTVL.

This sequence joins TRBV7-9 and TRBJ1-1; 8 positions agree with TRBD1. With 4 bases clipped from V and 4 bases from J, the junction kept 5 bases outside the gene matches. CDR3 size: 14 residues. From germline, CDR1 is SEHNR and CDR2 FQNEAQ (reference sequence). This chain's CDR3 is CASSSGTGPTEAFF. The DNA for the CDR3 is TGTGCCAGCAGCTCGGGGACAGGTCCCACTGAAGCTTTCTTT.

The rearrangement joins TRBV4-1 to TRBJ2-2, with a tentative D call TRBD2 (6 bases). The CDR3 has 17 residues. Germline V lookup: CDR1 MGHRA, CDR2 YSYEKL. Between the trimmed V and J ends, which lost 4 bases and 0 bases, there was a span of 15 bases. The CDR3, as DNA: TGCGCCAGCAGCCCCTCACAGCGGGCGACGAACACCGGGGAGCTGTTTTTT. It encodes CASSPSQRATNTGELFF.

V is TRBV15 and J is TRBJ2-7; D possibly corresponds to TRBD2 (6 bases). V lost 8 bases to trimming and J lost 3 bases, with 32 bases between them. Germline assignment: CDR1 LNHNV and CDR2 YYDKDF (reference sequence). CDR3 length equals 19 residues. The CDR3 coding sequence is TGTGCCACCGCGTCCGCTCCCGCAGACGGCCCACGGCGGGACTACGAGCAGTACTTC. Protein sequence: CATASAPADGPRRDYEQYF.

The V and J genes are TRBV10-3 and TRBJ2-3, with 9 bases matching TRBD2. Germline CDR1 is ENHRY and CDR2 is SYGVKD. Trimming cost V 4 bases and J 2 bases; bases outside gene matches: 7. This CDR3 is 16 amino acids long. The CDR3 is CAISGGLAGPTDTQYF. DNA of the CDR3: TGTGCCATCAGTGGGGGTCTAGCGGGACCCACAGATACGCAGTATTTT.

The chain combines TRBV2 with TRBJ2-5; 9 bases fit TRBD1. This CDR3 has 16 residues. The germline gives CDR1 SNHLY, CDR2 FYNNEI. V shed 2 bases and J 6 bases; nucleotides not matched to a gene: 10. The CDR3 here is CASSESTGGLGKTQYF. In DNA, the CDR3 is TGTGCCAGCAGTGAAAGTACAGGGGGCTTGGGGAAGACCCAGTACTTC.

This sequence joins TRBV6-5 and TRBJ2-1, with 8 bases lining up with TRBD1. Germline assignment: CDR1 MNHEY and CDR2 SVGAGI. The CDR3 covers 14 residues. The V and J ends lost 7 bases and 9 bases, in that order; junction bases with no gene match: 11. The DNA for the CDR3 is TGTGCCAGCAACCAGGGGGCCTCCTGGGGTGAGCAGTTCTTC. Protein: CASNQGASWGEQFF.

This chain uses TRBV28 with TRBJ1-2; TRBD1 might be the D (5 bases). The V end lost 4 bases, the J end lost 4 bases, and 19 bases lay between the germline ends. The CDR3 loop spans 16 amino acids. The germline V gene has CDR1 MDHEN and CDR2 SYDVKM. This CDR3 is CASSSPRGRNPYGYTF. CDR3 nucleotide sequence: TGTGCCAGCAGTTCCCCTCGGGGGAGGAACCCCTATGGCTACACCTTC.

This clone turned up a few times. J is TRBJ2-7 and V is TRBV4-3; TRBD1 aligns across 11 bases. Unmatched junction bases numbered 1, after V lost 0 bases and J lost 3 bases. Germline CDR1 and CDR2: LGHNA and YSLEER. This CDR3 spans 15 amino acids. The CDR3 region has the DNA TGCGCCAGCAGCCAAGATGGGACAGGGGGCTACGAGCAGTACTTC. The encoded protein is CASSQDGTGGYEQYF.

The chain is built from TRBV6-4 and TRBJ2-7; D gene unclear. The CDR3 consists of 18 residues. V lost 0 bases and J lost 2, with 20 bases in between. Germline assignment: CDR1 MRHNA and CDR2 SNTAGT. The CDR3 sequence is CASSDSEFNSITPYEQYF. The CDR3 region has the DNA TGTGCCAGCAGTGACTCAGAATTCAACTCAATCACTCCCTACGAGCAGTACTTC.

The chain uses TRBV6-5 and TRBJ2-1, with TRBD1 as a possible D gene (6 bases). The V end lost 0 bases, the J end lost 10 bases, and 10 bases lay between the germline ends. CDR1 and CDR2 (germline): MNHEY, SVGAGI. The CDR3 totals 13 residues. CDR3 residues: CASSYSGQQEQFF. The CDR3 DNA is TGTGCCAGCAGTTACTCGGGACAACAGGAGCAGTTCTTC.

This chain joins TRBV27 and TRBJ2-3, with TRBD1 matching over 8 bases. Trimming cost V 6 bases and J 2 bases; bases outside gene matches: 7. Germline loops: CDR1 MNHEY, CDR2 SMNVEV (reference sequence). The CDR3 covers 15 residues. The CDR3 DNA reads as TGTGCCAGCAGCCCTGACAGGGGTCACACAGATACGCAGTATTTT. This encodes CASSPDRGHTDTQYF.

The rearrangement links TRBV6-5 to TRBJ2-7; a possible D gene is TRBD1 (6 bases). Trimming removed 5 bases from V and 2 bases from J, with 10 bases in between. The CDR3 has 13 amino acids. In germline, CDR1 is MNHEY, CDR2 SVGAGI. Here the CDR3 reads CASSERTAYEQYF. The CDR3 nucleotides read TGTGCCAGCAGTGAAAGGACAGCCTACGAGCAGTACTTC.

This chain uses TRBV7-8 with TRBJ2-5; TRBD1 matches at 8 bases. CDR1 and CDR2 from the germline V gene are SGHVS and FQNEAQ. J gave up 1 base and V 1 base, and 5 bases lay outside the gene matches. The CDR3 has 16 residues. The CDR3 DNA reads TGTGCCAGCAGCTTAGGGTCAGGGGGCGGCCAAGAGACCCAGTACTTC. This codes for CASSLGSGGGQETQYF.

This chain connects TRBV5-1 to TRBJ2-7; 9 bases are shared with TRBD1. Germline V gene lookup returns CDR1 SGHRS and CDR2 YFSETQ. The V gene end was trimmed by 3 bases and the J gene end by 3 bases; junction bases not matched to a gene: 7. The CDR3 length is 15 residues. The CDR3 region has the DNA TGCGCCAGCAGCTCCCGAGGGACAGGGTACTACGAGCAGTACTTC. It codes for CASSSRGTGYYEQYF. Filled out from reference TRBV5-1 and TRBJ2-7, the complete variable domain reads KAGVTQTPRYLIKTRGQQVTLSCSPISGHRSVSWYQQTPGQGLQFLFEYFSETQRNKGNFPGRFSGRQFSNSRSEMNVSTLELGDSALYLCASSSRGTGYYEQYFGPGTRLTVT.

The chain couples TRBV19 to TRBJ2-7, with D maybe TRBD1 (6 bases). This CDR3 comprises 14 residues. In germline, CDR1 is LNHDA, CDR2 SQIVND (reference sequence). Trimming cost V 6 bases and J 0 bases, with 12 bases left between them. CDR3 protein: CASSPGVSSYEQYF. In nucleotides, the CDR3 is TGTGCCAGTAGCCCAGGGGTTAGCTCCTACGAGCAGTACTTC.

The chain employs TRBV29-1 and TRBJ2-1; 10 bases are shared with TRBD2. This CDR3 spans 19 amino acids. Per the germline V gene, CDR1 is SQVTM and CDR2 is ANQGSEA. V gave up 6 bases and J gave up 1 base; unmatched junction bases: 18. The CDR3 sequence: CSVESPGLALTHSYNEQFF. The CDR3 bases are TGCAGCGTGGAGTCTCCGGGACTAGCGTTAACCCATTCCTACAATGAGCAGTTCTTC.

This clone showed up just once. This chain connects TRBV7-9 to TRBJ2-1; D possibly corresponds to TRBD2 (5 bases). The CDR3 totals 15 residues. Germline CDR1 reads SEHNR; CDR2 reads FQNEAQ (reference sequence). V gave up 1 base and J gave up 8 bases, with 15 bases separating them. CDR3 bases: TGTGCCAGCAGCTTAGGTGAGGGCCGTTGGGATGAGCAGTTCTTC. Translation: CASSLGEGRWDEQFF.

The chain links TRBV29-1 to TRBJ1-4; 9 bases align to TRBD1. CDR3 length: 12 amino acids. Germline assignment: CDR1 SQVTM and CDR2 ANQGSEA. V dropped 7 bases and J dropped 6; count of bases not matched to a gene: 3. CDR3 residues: CSAQGADEKLFF. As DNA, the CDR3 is TGCAGCGCACAGGGGGCGGATGAAAAACTGTTTTTT.

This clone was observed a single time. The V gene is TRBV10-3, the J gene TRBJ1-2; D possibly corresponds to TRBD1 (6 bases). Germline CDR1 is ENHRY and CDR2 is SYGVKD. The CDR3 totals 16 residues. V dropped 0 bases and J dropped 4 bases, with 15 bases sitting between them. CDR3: CAISESAGGQIYGYTF. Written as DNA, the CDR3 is TGTGCCATCAGTGAGTCTGCGGGCGGACAGATCTATGGCTACACCTTC.